The subject of this entry is one T cell receptor (beta chain). This clone showed up just once. Its antigen is unknown. No qualities accompany the bases; no much larger clone lies one base away. These data are taken from a study of technical replicates of blood from a few donors (dated by TCRdb to 2016 to 2017). Receptor amplification or capture employed the immunoSEQ multiplex PCR assay. TCRdb limited this immuneACCESS table to in-frame rearrangements with V and J called. A share of clones is missing; checked studies link under half to unresolved V genes, and the rest is unexplained. The sample yields 80,000 to 95,000 clones; around 96% were counted once. Clones ranked in the top ten supply 0.2% to 0.3% of the sample. The sample comprised T cells isolated from PBMCs. The source of this sequence is a human donor in good health.

The DNA sequence follows: TGTGCCAGTAGTACTCGGGACAACCAAGAGACCCAGTACTTC. This gives the protein CASSTRDNQETQYF. Recombination connected TRBV19 to TRBJ2-5; possibly the D gene is TRBD1, per 6 matching bases. V is clipped by 4 bases and J by 0 bases, and the sequence between their germline boundaries is 9 bases long. The CDR3 sequence holds 14 residues, the cysteine and phenylalanine included. CDR3 DNA is the only sequence kept; it has 42 bases, read in frame from the first base. Taken from the germline V gene (reference sequence), the CDR1 and CDR2 loops are LNHDA and SQIVND.